The rows below give T cell receptor beta chains drawn from one sample of a study of vaccination and CD4 T cells after COVID-19. No antigen has been assigned to these receptors. TCRdb redid the calling of the PCR reads with MiXCR, one entry per CDR3 protein. The sample lists fewer than 2,500 distinct CDR3 sequences, approximately 65% occurring once. Material: CD4+ T cells from blood, cultured in vitro. Receptors were obtained from a human donor in good health. Each CDR3 is given with its conserved first and last residue. The D gene is left open where the match is weak. Clone size is not always given. Where it is, it says once, few, many or a class for expanded clones.

cdr3_aa	cdr3_nt	v_call	j_call	cdr3_length	d_call	clone_size
CASSPHGGSQAFF	TGTGCCAGTAGTCCGCATGGGGGGTCCCAGGCTTTCTTT	TRBV19	TRBJ1-1	13	-	-
CASNQGMDRAQPQHF	TGTGCCAGCAACCAGGGGATGGATAGGGCTCAGCCCCAGCATTTT	TRBV2	TRBJ1-5	15	-	-
CSARGGTSGYEQYF	TGCAGTGCTCGGGGCGGTACTAGCGGCTACGAGCAGTACTTC	TRBV20-1	TRBJ2-7	14	TRBD2	-
CASSATRTGNYGYTF	TGTGCCAGTAGTGCGACCCGGACAGGAAACTATGGCTACACCTTC	TRBV19	TRBJ1-2	15	TRBD1	-
CASSVDPTGDIQPQHF	TGTGCCAGCAGTGTTGACCCGACCGGGGATATTCAGCCCCAGCATTTT	TRBV6-2/TRBV6-3	TRBJ1-5	16	-	few
CAWSARTGFGSPLHF	TGTGCCTGGAGTGCCAGGACAGGGTTCGGGTCACCCCTCCACTTT	TRBV30	TRBJ1-6	15	TRBD1	-
CAISGRTGGAPNTEAFF	TGTGCCATCAGTGGCCGGACAGGGGGCGCCCCGAACACTGAAGCTTTCTTT	TRBV10-3	TRBJ1-1	17	TRBD1	-
CASKGARSGNTIYF	TGTGCCAGCAAGGGGGCCCGATCTGGAAACACCATATATTTT	TRBV6-1	TRBJ1-3	14	TRBD1	-
CASSAPGTGVTGELFF	TGTGCCAGCAGCGCACCCGGGACAGGGGTAACCGGGGAGCTGTTTTTT	TRBV7-3	TRBJ2-2	16	TRBD1	once
CSARQVSGYGYTF	TGCAGTGCTAGACAGGTTTCAGGCTATGGCTACACCTTC	TRBV20-1	TRBJ1-2	13	-	-
CSVGGPGGGRGDTQYF	TGCAGCGTTGGTGGCCCGGGCGGGGGGCGGGGAGATACGCAGTATTTT	TRBV29-1	TRBJ2-3	16	TRBD2	-
CSARDTSGGDYGYTF	TGCAGTGCTAGAGATACTTCTGGCGGCGACTATGGCTACACCTTC	TRBV20-1	TRBJ1-2	15	-	-
CASSGSRNTEAFF	TGTGCCAGCTCGGGGTCGAGGAACACTGAAGCTTTCTTT	TRBV18	TRBJ1-1	13	-	-
CASSLAADTASLSLYGYTF	TGTGCCAGCAGCTTAGCGGCCGACACCGCATCCCTATCACTCTATGGCTACACCTTC	TRBV7-2	TRBJ1-2	19	-	-
CASSVDSQYQPQHF	TGTGCCAGCAGTGTGGACAGTCAGTATCAGCCCCAGCATTTT	TRBV2	TRBJ1-5	14	-	-
CATSDPTEAHTQYF	TGTGCCACCAGTGACCCGACCGAGGCGCATACGCAGTATTTT	TRBV24-1	TRBJ2-3	14	-	-
CASSASVTGPGNTIYF	TGTGCCAGCAGCGCCTCTGTGACAGGGCCTGGAAACACCATATATTTT	TRBV7-9	TRBJ1-3	16	TRBD1	-
CASSLVGARNYGYTF	TGTGCCAGCAGCTTGGTTGGGGCCCGTAACTATGGCTACACCTTC	TRBV5-6	TRBJ1-2	15	-	-
CASSLGTGTTQYF	TGTGCCAGCAGCTTAGGGACAGGGACAACTCAGTACTTC	TRBV7-2	TRBJ2-5	13	TRBD1	-
CASTREANYGYTF	TGTGCCAGCACACGAGAGGCTAACTATGGCTACACCTTC	TRBV28	TRBJ1-2	13	-	few
CASSSGTGGETQYF	TGTGCCAGTAGTTCCGGGACAGGGGGCGAGACCCAGTACTTC	TRBV19	TRBJ2-5	14	TRBD1	few
CASSMGQAGYGYTF	TGTGCCAGTAGTATGGGACAGGCAGGCTATGGCTACACCTTC	TRBV19	TRBJ1-2	14	TRBD1	-
CAWQLGSQQYF	TGTGCCTGGCAGCTGGGATCCCAGCAGTACTTC	TRBV30	TRBJ2-7	11	-	few
CASSPQLAGELFF	TGTGCCAGCAGTCCCCAGCTGGCCGGGGAGCTGTTTTTT	TRBV28	TRBJ2-2	13	-	-
CASSSGGLAGAQETQYF	TGTGCCAGCAGCTCCGGGGGCCTAGCGGGGGCGCAAGAGACCCAGTACTTC	TRBV7-2	TRBJ2-5	17	TRBD2	-
CSARYGGSYNSPLHF	TGCAGTGCTAGATACGGGGGTTCCTATAATTCACCCCTCCACTTT	TRBV20-1	TRBJ1-6	15	-	-
CASSPGGVSNQPQHF	TGTGCCAGCAGTCCCGGGGGGGTGAGCAATCAGCCCCAGCATTTT	TRBV27	TRBJ1-5	15	-	few
CASSSWGEQYF	TGTGCCAGCAGTTCATGGGGCGAGCAGTACTTC	TRBV27	TRBJ2-7	11	-	-
CASSQDRDRVNQPQHF	TGTGCCAGCAGCCAAGACCGGGACAGAGTCAATCAGCCCCAGCATTTT	TRBV4-2	TRBJ1-5	16	TRBD1	few
CASSAQGVGTEAFF	TGTGCCAGCAGCGCTCAGGGGGTGGGCACTGAAGCTTTCTTT	TRBV7-2	TRBJ1-1	14	TRBD1	-
CSARGFLEDGYTF	TGCAGTGCTAGGGGATTCCTTGAGGATGGCTACACCTTC	TRBV20-1	TRBJ1-2	13	-	few
CASSEQQGYNSPLHF	TGTGCCAGCAGTGAGCAACAGGGCTATAATTCACCCCTCCACTTT	TRBV2	TRBJ1-6	15	-	-